Listed below are T cell receptor beta chains from one sample, sequenced in a study of cytomegalovirus exposure and HLA in healthy donors. TCRdb keeps only in-frame clones here, not all; method: immunoSEQ multiplex PCR. The sample holds 90,000 to 100,000 clones, 87% seen once. Sequenced input: PBMCs. The receptors shown here come from a woman younger than 45 in good health and CMV-seronegative. Both conserved end residues are part of each CDR3. D genes are given only for firm matches.

d_gene	v_gene	len	CDR3aa
TRBD1	TRBV29-1	14	CSVGGQGRGYEQYF
TRBD1	TRBV28	15	CASSFGRGFGNEQFF
-	TRBV28	15	CASSPDTLSNQPQHF
-	TRBV29-1	13	CSVVPRIGNEQYF
TRBD1	TRBV6-6	14	CASWSRTGRNGYTF
-	TRBV10-2	12	CASSGPAAEQYF
-	TRBV29-1	13	CSVRTGVNTEAFF
-	TRBV2	12	CASRGRSYEQYF
TRBD1	TRBV7-6	14	CASSDIQGVDTQYF
-	TRBV27	14	CASSLKGGWTEAFF
TRBD1	TRBV2	13	CAGGQGYNQPQHF
-	TRBV5-6	17	CASSLGTWAGARREAFF
TRBD1	TRBV5-1	15	CASSLGGQGGEKLFF
TRBD2	TRBV27	15	CASSFIGGRGYEQYF
-	TRBV7-2	15	CASSLDHRLSYEQYF
TRBD2	TRBV18	18	CASSPPLISGRPSYEQYF
-	TRBV5-6	15	CARSLGGLHGGGYTF
TRBD1	TRBV7-9	14	CASSLGQEATEAFF
-	TRBV28	11	CASVRGREQYF
TRBD2	TRBV7-6	16	CASRKTSGGEGGELFF
TRBD1	TRBV5-1	15	CASSFGDRDSYEQYF
TRBD1	TRBV9	15	CASSSHRGPSGGYTF
TRBD2	TRBV4-1	13	CASSHPRGDTQYF
TRBD2	TRBV4-3	14	CASSQARLAGEKFF
TRBD1	TRBV20-1	10	CSATDRGAFF
-	TRBV29-1	13	CSVSLQGAGELFF
-	TRBV20-1	10	CSASKETQYF
TRBD2	TRBV5-4	16	CASSPVGLAGTNEQFF
TRBD2	TRBV7-2	17	CASSLYPGLAGVNEQFF
-	TRBV19	14	CASQGPSSFGEQFF
-	TRBV9	14	CASSVDRVEETQYF
TRBD1	TRBV5-1	13	CASKVDTGDEQFF
-	TRBV7-2	15	CASSSHRVPNYGYTF
TRBD1	TRBV7-2	14	CASSFRDRGREQYF
-	TRBV7-9	11	CASSLAGGYTF
TRBD2	TRBV29-1	13	CSVSSSGTDIQYF
TRBD2	TRBV10-3	16	CAISGIAGGLYNEQFF
TRBD1	TRBV6-5	14	CASRTGRRNEKLFF
TRBD1	TRBV7-9	15	CASSLVTGGNEKLFF
TRBD1	TRBV29-1	14	CSVRPGTGAGELFF
TRBD1	TRBV7-2	17	CASSFQTGGLNTGELFF
TRBD2	TRBV11-2	17	CASRIPGGGPEGETQYF
TRBD1	TRBV27	16	CASSPGQGAGTGELFF
-	TRBV5-1	13	CASSLTTLGEQFF
TRBD1	TRBV15	15	CATSRDGQGSHEQYF
-	TRBV28	18	CASRPAGQTYRMNTEAFF
-	TRBV6-5	16	CASSYVWDISTDTQYF
-	TRBV27	13	CASSPRRNQPQHF
TRBD1	TRBV9	15	CASSVAGTGQETQYF
-	TRBV21-1	13	CASSNHESYEQYF
TRBD1	TRBV25-1	15	CASSPPTGAFTEAFF
-	TRBV28	13	CASSGIRGAEAFF
-	TRBV18	15	CASSPPGGPLNEQFF
-	TRBV27	13	CASSSLGANVLTF
TRBD1	TRBV7-2	15	CASSSRTGANQPQHF
-	TRBV6-1	16	CASSEVAGSSRETQYF
-	TRBV14	16	CASSQDQTAAKAGYTF
-	TRBV19	14	CATGSLYSGSEAFF
TRBD1	TRBV10-2	18	CASSESNGWDRYNQPQHF